This TCR beta chain was sequenced for a study of type 1 regulatory T cells. Study-level background: T-allo10 is a Tr1-enriched, alloantigen-specific CD4 T cell product made in vitro.

The CDR3 is made up of 16 amino acids. The trim removed 0 bases at V and 4 bases at J, leaving 6 bases unmatched. CDR1 and CDR2 from the germline V gene are SGHDT and YYEEEE. From the reads, TCRdb called clonotypes with MiXCR, one entry per CDR3 protein. The data contain about 14,000 distinct CDR3 sequences, about 13% of them seen just once; the ten biggest clones take up approximately 15%. Within the sample, this clonotype is medium-sized (0.01 to 0.1%). The antigen is undetermined. The chain is built from TRBV5-6 and TRBJ2-2; 7 nucleotides match TRBD2. Sequenced material: cultured T cells, either the whole culture or a sorted T cell fraction (not recorded which). The TCR was taken from a human donor in good health. CDR3: CASSLGLAESTGELFF. CDR3 DNA sequence: TGTGCCAGCAGCTTGGGGCTAGCGGAGAGCACCGGGGAGCTGTTTTTT.